This record concerns one T cell receptor beta chain sequence. The antigen is not known. The data are from a study of graft-versus-host responses after intestinal transplantation. Study observations and caveats: Some GvH clones were seen earlier in gut or blood, suggesting intestinal origin.

Sequenced by immunoSEQ multiplex PCR; TCRdb stores in-frame clones only, minus some. The sample comprises roughly 39,000 clones, 90% to 95% of which are singletons, and less than 0.25% rests with the top ten. The CDR3 contains 16 residues. After removal of 5 bases from V and 3 bases from J, the junction contained 6 bases not matched to a gene. Germline values: CDR1 PRHDT, CDR2 FYEKMQ (reference sequence). The sequence derives from a human donor who was the organ donor for an intestinal transplant. V is TRBV13 and J is TRBJ1-6; 8 bases are shared with TRBD1. Sequencing used unstimulated CD8+ T cells sorted from spleen or lymph node cells, obtained before transplant. For the CDR3, the DNA is TGTGCCAGCAGCATTAAGGGACAGGTCTATAATTCACCCCTCCACTTT. Translating gives CASSIKGQVYNSPLHF.